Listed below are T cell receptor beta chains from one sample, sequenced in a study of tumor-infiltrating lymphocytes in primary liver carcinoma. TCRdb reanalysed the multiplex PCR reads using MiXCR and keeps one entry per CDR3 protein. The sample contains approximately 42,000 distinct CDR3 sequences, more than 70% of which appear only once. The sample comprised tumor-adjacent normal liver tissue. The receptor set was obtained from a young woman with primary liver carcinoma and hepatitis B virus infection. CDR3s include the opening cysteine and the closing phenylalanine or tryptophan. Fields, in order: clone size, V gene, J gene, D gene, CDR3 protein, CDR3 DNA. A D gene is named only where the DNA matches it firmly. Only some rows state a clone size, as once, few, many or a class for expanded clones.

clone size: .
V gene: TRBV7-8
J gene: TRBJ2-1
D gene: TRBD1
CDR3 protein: CASSTGQGRDNEQFF
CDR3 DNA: TGTGCCAGCAGCACCGGACAGGGGAGGGATAATGAGCAGTTCTTC

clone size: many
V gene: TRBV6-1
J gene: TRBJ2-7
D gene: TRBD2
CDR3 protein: CASSDGPGLADSYEQYF
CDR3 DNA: TGTGCCAGCAGTGATGGACCGGGACTAGCGGACTCCTACGAGCAGTACTTC

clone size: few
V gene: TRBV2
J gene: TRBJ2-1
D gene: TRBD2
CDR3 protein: CASKREGINNEQFF
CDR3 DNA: TGTGCCAGCAAGCGGGAGGGCATTAACAATGAGCAGTTCTTC

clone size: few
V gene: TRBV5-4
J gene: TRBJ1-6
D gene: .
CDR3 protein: CASSSQSRGFADSPLRF
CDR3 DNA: TGTGCCAGTAGCTCACAAAGCCGTGGGTTTGCGGATTCACCCCTCCGCTTT

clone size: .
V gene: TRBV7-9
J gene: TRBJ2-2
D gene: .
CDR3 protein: CASSLAAAPGVLFF
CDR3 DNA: TGTGCCAGCAGCTTAGCAGCGGCCCCCGGAGTGCTGTTTTTT

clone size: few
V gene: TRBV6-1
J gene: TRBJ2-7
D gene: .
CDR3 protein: CASSASYEQYF
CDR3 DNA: TGTGCCAGCAGTGCCTCCTACGAGCAGTACTTC

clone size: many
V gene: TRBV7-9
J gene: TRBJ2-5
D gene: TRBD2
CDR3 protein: CASSPTRLAGGRETQYF
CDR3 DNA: TGTGCCAGCAGCCCAACAAGACTAGCGGGAGGGCGGGAGACCCAGTACTTC

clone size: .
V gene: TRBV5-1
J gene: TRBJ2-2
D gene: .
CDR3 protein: CASNLGHRDRAAWELFF
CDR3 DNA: TGCGCCAGCAACTTGGGCCACCGAGACAGAGCGGCCTGGGAGCTGTTTTTT

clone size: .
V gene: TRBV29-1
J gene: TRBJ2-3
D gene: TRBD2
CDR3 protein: CSVATTSSGSKDTQYF
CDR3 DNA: TGCAGCGTTGCTACCACATCTAGCGGAAGCAAAGATACGCAGTATTTT

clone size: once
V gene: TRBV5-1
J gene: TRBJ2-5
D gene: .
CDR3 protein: CASSSDRLGQETQYF
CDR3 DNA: TGCGCCAGCAGCTCGGACAGACTTGGACAAGAGACCCAGTACTTC

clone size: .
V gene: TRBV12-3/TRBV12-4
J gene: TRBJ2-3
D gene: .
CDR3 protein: CTSSFGYSTDTQYF
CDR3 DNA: TGTACCAGCAGTTTCGGTTATAGCACAGATACGCAGTATTTT

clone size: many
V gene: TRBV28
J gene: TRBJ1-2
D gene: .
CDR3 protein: CASSLTVANYGYTF
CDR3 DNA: TGTGCCAGCAGTTTAACGGTGGCAAACTATGGCTACACCTTC

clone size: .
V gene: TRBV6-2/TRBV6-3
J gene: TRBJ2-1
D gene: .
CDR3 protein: CVNSDGDEQFF
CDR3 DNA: TGTGTCAACAGTGATGGCGATGAGCAGTTCTTC

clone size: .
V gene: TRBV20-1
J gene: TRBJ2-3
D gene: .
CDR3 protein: CSARRGGLNTQYF
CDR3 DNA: TGCAGTGCTAGGAGGGGCGGGTTGAATACGCAGTATTTT

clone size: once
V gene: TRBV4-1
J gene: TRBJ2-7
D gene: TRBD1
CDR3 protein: CASRQVFGTDYEQYF
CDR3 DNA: TGCGCGAGCAGGCAAGTCTTCGGGACAGACTACGAGCAATACTTC

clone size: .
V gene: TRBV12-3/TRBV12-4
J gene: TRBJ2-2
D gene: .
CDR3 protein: CASSIVEVSGELLF
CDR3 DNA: TGTGCCAGCAGTATAGTGGAGGTCTCCGGGGAGCTGTTGTTT

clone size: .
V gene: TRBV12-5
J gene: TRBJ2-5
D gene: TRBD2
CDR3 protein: CVSPPLSSGQETPYF
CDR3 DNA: TGTGTTAGTCCGCCTCTCTCTAGCGGCCAAGAGACCCCGTACTTC

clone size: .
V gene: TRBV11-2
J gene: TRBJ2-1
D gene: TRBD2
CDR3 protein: CSSSLGGTWNEQLF
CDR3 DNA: TGTTCCAGCAGCCTCGGGGGGACGTGGAACGAGCAGTTATTC

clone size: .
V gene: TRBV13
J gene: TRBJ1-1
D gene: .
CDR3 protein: CARSLGGLGIGGIEAFF
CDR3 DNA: TGTGCCAGAAGCTTAGGAGGGCTTGGTATTGGGGGCATTGAAGCTTTCTTT

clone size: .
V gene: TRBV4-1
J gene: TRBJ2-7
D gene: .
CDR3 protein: CASSQDSWRGLYEHYF
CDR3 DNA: TGCGCCAGCAGCCAAGATTCTTGGAGGGGTCTATACGAGCATTACTTC

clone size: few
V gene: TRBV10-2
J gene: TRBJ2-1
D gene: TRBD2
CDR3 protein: CASSESGLAVHNERFF
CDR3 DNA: TGCGCCAGCAGCGAGTCGGGACTAGCGGTGCACAATGAGCGGTTCTTC

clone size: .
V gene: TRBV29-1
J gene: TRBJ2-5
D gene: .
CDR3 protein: CSVEGLIVGTQYF
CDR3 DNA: TGCAGCGTTGAGGGTTTGATTGTAGGGACCCAGTACTTC

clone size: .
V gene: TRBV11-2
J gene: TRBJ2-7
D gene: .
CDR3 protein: CASSLAREAAYEQYF
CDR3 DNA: TGTGCCAGCAGCTTAGCCAGGGAAGCGGCCTACGAGCAGTACTTC

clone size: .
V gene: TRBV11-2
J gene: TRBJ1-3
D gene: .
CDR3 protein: CASSPGASLYF
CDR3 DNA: TGTGCCAGCAGCCCGGGGGCATCCCTCTATTTC

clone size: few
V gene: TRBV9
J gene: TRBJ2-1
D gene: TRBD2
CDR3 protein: CASSSLPGLAGVNEQFF
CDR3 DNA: TGTGCCAGCAGCTCCCTTCCGGGGCTAGCGGGAGTGAATGAGCAGTTCTTC

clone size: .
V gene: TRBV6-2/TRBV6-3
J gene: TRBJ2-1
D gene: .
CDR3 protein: CASRLGRASNEQFF
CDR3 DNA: TGTGCCAGCAGGCTCGGTCGTGCGAGCAATGAGCAGTTCTTC

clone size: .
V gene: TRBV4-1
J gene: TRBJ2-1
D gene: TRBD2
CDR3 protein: CASSLEGWQGLAGRYNEQVF
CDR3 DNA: TGCGCCAGCAGCCTAGAGGGGTGGCAGGGACTAGCGGGTCGGTACAATGAGCAGGTCTTC

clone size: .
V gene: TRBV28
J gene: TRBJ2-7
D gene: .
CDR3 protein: CASSLTLDGWYSYEQYF
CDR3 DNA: TGTGCAAGCAGCCTCACTTTGGACGGATGGTACTCCTACGAGCAATACTTC

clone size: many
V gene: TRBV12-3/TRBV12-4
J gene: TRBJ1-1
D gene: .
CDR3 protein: CASSVMASEAFF
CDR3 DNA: TGTGCCAGCAGCGTCATGGCTTCTGAAGCTTTCTTT

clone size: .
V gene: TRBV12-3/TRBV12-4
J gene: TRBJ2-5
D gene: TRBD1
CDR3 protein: CASSFVNRGLEIQYF
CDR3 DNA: TGTGCCAGCAGTTTCGTGAACAGGGGGCTGGAGATCCAGTACTTC

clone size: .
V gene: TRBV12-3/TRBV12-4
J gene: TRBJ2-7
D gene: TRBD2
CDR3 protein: CASSPPGTSGTVFMQYF
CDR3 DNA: TGTGCCAGCAGTCCACCCGGGACTAGCGGGACAGTTTTCATGCAGTACTTC

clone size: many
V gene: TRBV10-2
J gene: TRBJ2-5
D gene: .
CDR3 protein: CASSEWAGVQETQYF
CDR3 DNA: TGCGCCAGCAGTGAGTGGGCAGGGGTTCAAGAGACCCAGTACTTC

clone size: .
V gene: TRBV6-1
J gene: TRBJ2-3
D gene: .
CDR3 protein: CASSERVGEGDTQYF
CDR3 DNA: TGTGCCAGCAGTGAACGCGTGGGAGAAGGGGATACGCAGTACTTT

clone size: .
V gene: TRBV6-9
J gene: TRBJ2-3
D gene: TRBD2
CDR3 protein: CGSSYSNREGVGTQYF
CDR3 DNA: TGTGGCAGCAGTTACTCGAACCGGGAGGGGGTAGGTACGCAGTATTTT

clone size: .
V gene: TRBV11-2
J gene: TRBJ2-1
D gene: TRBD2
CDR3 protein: CASSWGGLAGNNGQFF
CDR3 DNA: TGTGCCAGTAGCTGGGGGGGACTAGCGGGGAACAATGGGCAGTTCTTT

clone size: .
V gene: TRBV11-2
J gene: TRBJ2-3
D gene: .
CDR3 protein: CASSLRGALSTDKQYF
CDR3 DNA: TGTGCCAGTAGCTTAAGGGGGGCCCTTAGCACAGATAAGCAATATTTT

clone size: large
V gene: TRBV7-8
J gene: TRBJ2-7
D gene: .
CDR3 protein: CASSALLLSPEQYF
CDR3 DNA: TGTGCCAGCAGCGCCCTCCTGTTGTCCCCCGAGCAGTACTTC

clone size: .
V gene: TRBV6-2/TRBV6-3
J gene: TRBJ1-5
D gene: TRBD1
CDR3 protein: CASSARTGEYQPQHF
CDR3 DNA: TGTGCCAGCAGCGCCAGAACAGGGGAGTATCAGCCCCAGCATTTT

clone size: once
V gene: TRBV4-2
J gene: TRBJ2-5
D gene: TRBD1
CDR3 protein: CTSSPEGTGAASGETQYF
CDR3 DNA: TGTACCAGCAGCCCGGAGGGGACAGGAGCCGCTTCGGGGGAGACCCAGTACTTC

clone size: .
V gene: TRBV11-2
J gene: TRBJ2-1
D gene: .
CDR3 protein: CASSLGEGLSGVSEQLF
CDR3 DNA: TGTGCCAGCAGCTTAGGTGAAGGGCTATCGGGAGTGAGTGAGCAGCTCTTC

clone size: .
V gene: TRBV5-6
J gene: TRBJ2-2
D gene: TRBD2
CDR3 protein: CASSVTASGFTGELFF
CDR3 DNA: TGTGCCAGCAGCGTGACAGCTAGCGGATTTACCGGGGAGCTGTTTTTT

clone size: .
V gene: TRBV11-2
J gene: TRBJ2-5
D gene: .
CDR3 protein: CASSYLTTAVKTQYF
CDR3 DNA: TGTGCCAGCAGCTATCTGACGACAGCCGTAAAGACCCAGTACTTC

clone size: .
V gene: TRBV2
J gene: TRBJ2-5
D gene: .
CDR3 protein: CASTRWQETHYF
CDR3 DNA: TGTGCCAGCACGAGATGGCAAGAGACCCACTACTTC

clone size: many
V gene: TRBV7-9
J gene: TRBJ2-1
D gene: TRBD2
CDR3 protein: CASSSHSSGREHEQFF
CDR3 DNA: TGTGCCAGCAGCTCCCACTCTAGCGGGAGAGAACATGAGCAGTTCTTC

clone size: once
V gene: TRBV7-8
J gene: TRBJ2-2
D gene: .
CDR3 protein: CAGSNAAYTGELLF
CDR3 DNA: TGTGCCGGCAGCAACGCCGCTTACACCGGGGAGCTGTTGTTT

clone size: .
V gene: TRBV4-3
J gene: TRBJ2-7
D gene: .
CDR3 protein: CANSQVADYPYEQYF
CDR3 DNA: TGCGCCAACAGCCAAGTGGCTGACTACCCCTACGAGCAGTACTTC

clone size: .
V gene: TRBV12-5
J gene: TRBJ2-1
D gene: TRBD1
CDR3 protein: CASGTGGSYNEQSF
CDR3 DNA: TGTGCTAGTGGGACAGGGGGGTCCTACAATGAGCAGTCCTTC